These 32 T cell receptor beta chains share one sample of origin, sequenced in a study of cytomegalovirus exposure and HLA in healthy donors. Profiled with immunoSEQ multiplex PCR; TCRdb holds only in-frame clones, not every one. The sample holds 250,000 to 300,000 clones, 70% to 90% seen once. Sequencing was done on a sample of PBMCs. These receptors were collected from a woman younger than 30 in good health and CMV-seronegative.

The CDR3 DNA sequence: TGTGCCATTAGGACTATAGGGGTCGGCAATCAGCCCCAGCATTTT. Protein: CAIRTIGVGNQPQHF. This chain links TRBV28 with TRBJ1-5, with a tentative D call TRBD1 (5 bases). CDR1 MDHEN and CDR2 SYDVKM come from the germline V gene. The CDR3 covers 15 residues. V was shortened by 10 bases and J by 2 bases, with 18 bases between the two germline ends.

This clone was seen a handful of times. The V and J genes are TRBV5-4 and TRBJ1-2; 7 nucleotides match TRBD1. V lost 4 bases, J lost 6 bases, and 9 bases stayed unmatched. This CDR3 is built from 14 residues. Looked up from germline, CDR1 is SGHNT and CDR2 is YYREEE (reference sequence). The CDR3 loop reads CASSPGGGYDGYTF. In DNA form, the CDR3 reads TGTGCCAGCAGCCCTGGAGGGGGCTACGATGGCTACACCTTC.

The chain is built from TRBV2 and TRBJ2-3; D uncertain. V gave up 10 bases and J gave up 6 bases, with 11 bases separating them. CDR1 is SNHLY, CDR2 FYNNEI, per germline. This CDR3 is 11 amino acids long. The DNA of the CDR3 is TGTGCCACCCGCGCCGGGGATACGCAGTATTTT. As protein: CATRAGDTQYF.

This sequence joins TRBV2 and TRBJ2-7; maybe TRBD2 (5 bases). The CDR3 totals 13 residues. Germline V gene sequence: CDR1 SNHLY, CDR2 FYNNEI. V lost 9 bases and J lost 2, with 14 bases in between. In nucleotides, the CDR3 is TGTGCCAGTGGTCGAGGGTTCCCCTACGAGCAGTACTTC. It yields the protein CASGRGFPYEQYF.

This chain joins TRBV5-6 and TRBJ1-5; possible D gene TRBD1, 5 bases. With 5 bases removed from V and 4 bases from J, the gap between germline ends came to 16 bases. The CDR3 runs 15 residues. Per the germline V gene, CDR1 is SGHDT and CDR2 is YYEEEE. CDR3 region: CASSSMGGGNQPQHF. The CDR3 DNA reads TGTGCCAGCAGTTCCATGGGGGGAGGTAATCAGCCCCAGCATTTT. Full variable domain (remainder filled in from reference TRBV5-6 and TRBJ1-5): DAGVTQSPTHLIKTRGQQVTLRCSPKSGHDTVSWYQQALGQGPQFIFQYYEEEERQRGNFPDRFSGHQFPNYSSELNVNALLLGDSALYLCASSSMGGGNQPQHFGDGTRLSIL.

The chain is built from TRBV9 and TRBJ1-1; weak D call: TRBD1 (6 bases). The CDR3 is 16 residues long. CDR1 is SGDLS and CDR2 is YYNGEE in the germline V gene. Trimming stripped 0 bases from V and 0 bases from J, with 12 bases between. CDR3 DNA sequence: TGTGCCAGCAGCGTAGAGATGGGGGCAGTGAACACTGAAGCTTTCTTT. Residues: CASSVEMGAVNTEAFF.

J is TRBJ2-7 and V is TRBV10-3; 8 positions match TRBD1. Per the germline V gene, CDR1 is ENHRY and CDR2 is SYGVKD. The CDR3 length is 15 residues. Unmatched junction bases numbered 6, after V lost 4 bases and J lost 1 base. The CDR3 DNA follows: TGTGCCATCAGTGTTTTGAGACAGGGGTCCTACGAGCAGTACTTC. This codes for CAISVLRQGSYEQYF.

The chain employs TRBV4-1 and TRBJ2-2; 10 bases are a match to TRBD2. CDR1 and CDR2 (germline): MGHRA, YSYEKL. This CDR3 contains 16 residues. With 4 bases clipped from V and 10 bases from J, the junction kept 12 bases outside the gene matches. CDR3: CASSPGLARGSKELFF. DNA of the CDR3: TGCGCCAGCAGCCCGGGACTAGCGCGAGGGTCGAAGGAGCTGTTTTTT.

This rearrangement joins TRBV5-8 to TRBJ2-1; TRBD2 is a possible D gene (5 bases). In germline, CDR1 is SGHTS, CDR2 YDEGEE. This CDR3 has 15 amino acids. The germline V and J ends were trimmed by 4 bases and 3 bases, with 14 bases remaining between them. The CDR3 reads CASSAAGPYYNEQFF. The CDR3 DNA follows: TGTGCCAGCAGCGCGGCGGGCCCCTACTACAATGAGCAGTTCTTC.

This chain joins TRBV6-4 and TRBJ2-5; D possibly corresponds to TRBD2 (6 bases). V was shortened by 4 bases and J by 4 bases, with 10 bases between the two germline ends. The CDR3 loop spans 13 amino acids. Germline V gene data show CDR1 as MRHNA and CDR2 as SNTAGT. CDR3 sequence: CASSAQGGETQYF. Here the CDR3 DNA reads TGTGCCAGCAGTGCCCAGGGAGGAGAGACCCAGTACTTC.

This clone came up a few times. The rearrangement links TRBV29-1 to TRBJ1-1; TRBD1 might be the D (6 bases). V was shortened by 4 bases and J by 9 bases, with 9 bases between the two germline ends. Germline values: CDR1 SQVTM, CDR2 ANQGSEA. The CDR3 spans 10 residues. Here the CDR3 reads CSVGGQKAFF. The CDR3 DNA reads as TGCAGCGTTGGAGGACAGAAAGCTTTCTTT. The full variable domain, completed using reference TRBV29-1 and TRBJ1-1, is SAVISQKPSRDICQRGTSLTIQCQVDSQVTMMFWYRQQPGQSLTLIATANQGSEATYESGFVIDKFPISRPNLTFSTLTVSNMSPEDSSIYLCSVGGQKAFFGQGTRLTVV.

The J gene is TRBJ1-2, the V gene TRBV7-6; D gene uncertain. Looked up from germline, CDR1 is SGHVS and CDR2 is FNYEAQ. Trimming took 1 base from V and 8 from J, leaving 17 bases between them. CDR3 length: 15 residues. The CDR3 region has the DNA TGTGCCAGCAGCTTAGGTATCACAGACCTCCCCGGCTACACCTTC. Protein product: CASSLGITDLPGYTF.

With respect to this clone: Other DNA variants within this sample encode the same CDR3. The chain uses TRBV2 and TRBJ1-1; 7 positions agree with TRBD1. This CDR3 contains 14 residues. V lost 4 bases to trimming and J lost 1 base; unmatched junction nucleotides: 3. Germline lookup yields CDR1 SNHLY and CDR2 FYNNEI. CDR3 bases: TGTGCCAGCAGTGGACAGGGATCGAACACTGAAGCTTTCTTT. Translating gives CASSGQGSNTEAFF.

CDR3 nucleotides: TGTGCCAGCAGCTCAACAGGGCCCCAACAGCCCCAGCATTTT. Protein sequence: CASSSTGPQQPQHF. The chain uses TRBV7-2 and TRBJ1-5, with D possibly matching TRBD1 (6 bases). Trimming shortened V by 4 bases and J by 7 bases, and 14 bases separated the two germline ends. CDR3 length equals 14 residues. Germline V gene lookup returns CDR1 SGHTA and CDR2 FQGNSA.

The chain uses TRBV27 and TRBJ2-1; 9 bases fit TRBD2. The CDR3 totals 15 residues. Trimming took 2 bases from V and 6 from J; bases not matched to a gene: 5. The germline CDR1 and CDR2 sequences are MNHEY and SMNVEV (reference sequence). The CDR3 sequence: CASSLGSGGFNEQFF. DNA of the CDR3: TGTGCCAGCAGTTTAGGTAGCGGGGGTTTCAATGAGCAGTTCTTC.

This clone was observed a single time. The V gene is TRBV27, the J gene TRBJ1-3, with D unresolved. Trimming removed 8 bases at V and 0 bases at J, with 20 bases between. The V gene's germline CDR1 is MNHEY and CDR2 SMNVEV (reference sequence). This CDR3 has 17 amino acids. Here the CDR3 DNA reads TGTGCCAGCCGTGCGGGAGGTGCGGGCTACTCTGGAAACACCATATATTTT. Translating gives CASRAGGAGYSGNTIYF.

This chain connects TRBV4-1 to TRBJ2-1, with 13 positions matching TRBD2. Trimming at V came to 1 base and at J to 5 bases, leaving 5 bases not matched to a gene. Per germline, CDR1 MGHRA and CDR2 YSYEKL. The CDR3 extends over 17 amino acids. The CDR3 DNA sequence: TGCGCCAGCAGCCAAGGACTAGCGGGGGGCAAAGACAATGAGCAGTTCTTC. It specifies CASSQGLAGGKDNEQFF.

V usage is TRBV13 and J usage is TRBJ2-7, with 10 bases identical to TRBD1. Germline V CDR1 and CDR2: PRHDT, FYEKMQ (reference sequence). The V and J ends lost 2 bases and 4 bases, in that order; junction bases with no gene match: 2. This CDR3 is 14 amino acids long. Written as DNA, the CDR3 is TGTGCCAGCAGCTTACGGGACAGGGGATACGAGCAGTACTTC. Its protein is CASSLRDRGYEQYF.

The genes are TRBV11-2 and TRBJ2-7, with TRBD1 matching over 7 bases. Germline lookup yields CDR1 SGHAT and CDR2 FQNNGV. CDR3 size: 13 residues. V shed 6 bases and J 2 bases; nucleotides not matched to a gene: 4. The CDR3 region is CASSTDRAYEQYF. The CDR3 coding sequence is TGTGCCAGCAGTACCGACAGGGCCTACGAGCAGTACTTC.

The CDR3 loop is CASSLVLAADNEQFF. The CDR3 nucleotides read TGCGCCAGCAGCTTGGTCCTAGCGGCCGACAATGAGCAGTTCTTC. The J gene is TRBJ2-1, the V gene TRBV5-1, with 7 bases matching TRBD2. CDR1 is SGHRS and CDR2 is YFSETQ in the germline V gene. V shed 0 bases and J 5 bases; nucleotides not matched to a gene: 5. The CDR3 length is 15 residues. The full variable domain, with the rest looked up from reference TRBV5-1 and TRBJ2-1, is KAGVTQTPRYLIKTRGQQVTLSCSPISGHRSVSWYQQTPGQGLQFLFEYFSETQRNKGNFPGRFSGRQFSNSRSEMNVSTLELGDSALYLCASSLVLAADNEQFFGPGTRLTVL.

This clone has just a few counts. The chain has TRBV4-3 and TRBJ2-7; D possibly corresponds to TRBD2 (6 bases). Germline-derived CDR1 and CDR2 are LGHNA and YSLEER. V lost 1 base and J 6 bases, leaving 16 bases between the germline ends. The CDR3 covers 15 residues. CDR3 DNA: TGCGCCAGCAGCCAAGGGCGGGACGCCCGGGGCGAGCAGTACTTC. Amino acid sequence: CASSQGRDARGEQYF.

The rearrangement links TRBV5-1 to TRBJ2-5; 15 bases are a match to TRBD2. This CDR3 spans 21 amino acids. The germline V gene has CDR1 SGHRS and CDR2 YFSETQ. Trimming took 4 bases from V and 4 from J; bases not matched to a gene: 20. The CDR3 spells CASSRPGTSGRTVMIRETQYF. In nucleotides, the CDR3 is TGCGCCAGCAGCCGACCCGGGACTAGCGGGAGGACGGTGATGATAAGAGAGACCCAGTACTTC.

In DNA, the CDR3 is TGCGCCAGCAGTGACAGGGGGGCGACAGATACGCAGTATTTT. Translated: CASSDRGATDTQYF. This sequence joins TRBV10-1 and TRBJ2-3, with D possibly TRBD1 on 7 matching bases. The CDR3 covers 14 residues. Per germline, CDR1 WNHNN and CDR2 SYGVQD (reference sequence). V lost 3 bases, J lost 3 bases, and 10 bases lay in between.

The genes are TRBV5-1 and TRBJ2-7; D might be TRBD1 (6 bases). This CDR3 has 15 amino acids. Germline V gene data show CDR1 as SGHRS and CDR2 as YFSETQ. The ends were cut back, 1 base at V and 0 bases at J, with 11 bases in the middle. CDR3 DNA sequence: TGCGCCAGCAGCTTGAGACAGGCGAACTCCTACGAGCAGTACTTC. Its protein is CASSLRQANSYEQYF.

The genes are TRBV6-5 and TRBJ1-5; a weak D match, TRBD1 (5 bases). Germline V gene sequence: CDR1 MNHEY, CDR2 SVGAGI. V was shortened by 4 bases and J by 4 bases, with 14 bases between the two germline ends. This CDR3 is built from 15 residues. For the CDR3, the DNA is TGTGCCAGCAGTTCGAGACAGCGGGGGAATCAGCCCCAGCATTTT. This translates into CASSSRQRGNQPQHF.

The chain carries TRBV7-9 and TRBJ1-5; D might be TRBD1 (6 bases). V dropped 1 base and J dropped 1 base, with 11 bases sitting between them. The CDR3 covers 16 residues. CDR1 and CDR2 from the germline V gene are SEHNR and FQNEAQ (reference sequence). The CDR3 loop is CASSLVLGASNQPQHF. DNA for the CDR3: TGTGCCAGCAGCTTAGTTCTGGGGGCCAGCAATCAGCCCCAGCATTTT.

The genes are TRBV7-6 and TRBJ2-7, with TRBD1 matching over 10 bases. The CDR3 covers 18 residues. V lost 3 bases, J lost 3 bases, and 14 bases stayed unmatched. Germline lookup yields CDR1 SGHVS and CDR2 FNYEAQ. This CDR3 is CASSLGPTSGTGDYEQYF. The CDR3 DNA reads as TGTGCCAGCAGCTTGGGTCCGACGTCCGGGACAGGGGACTACGAGCAGTACTTC.

The chain combines TRBV7-2 with TRBJ1-5, with 9 positions matching TRBD1. The junction had 5 bases not matched to a gene; V was cut back by 5 bases and J by 3 bases. Germline V gives CDR1 SGHTA, CDR2 FQGNSA. This CDR3 region has 15 residues. The CDR3 is CASSQQGADNQPQHF. The CDR3 nucleotides read TGTGCCAGCAGCCAACAGGGGGCGGACAATCAGCCCCAGCATTTT. The variable domain in full, with the rest retrieved from reference TRBV7-2 and TRBJ1-5, is GAGVSQSPSNKVTEKGKDVELRCDPISGHTALYWYRQSLGQGLEFLIYFQGNSAPDKSGLPSDRFSAERTGGSVSTLTIQRTQQEDSAVYLCASSQQGADNQPQHFGDGTRLSIL.

The V and J genes are TRBV27 and TRBJ2-3, with 11 bases identical to TRBD2. Per germline, CDR1 MNHEY and CDR2 SMNVEV (reference sequence). CDR3 size: 16 residues. V gave up 5 bases and J gave up 0 bases; unmatched junction bases: 4. This CDR3 reads CASSLTSGGSTDTQYF. In nucleotides, the CDR3 is TGTGCCAGCAGTCTTACTAGCGGGGGAAGCACAGATACGCAGTATTTT.

This chain links TRBV18 with TRBJ1-1; D is perhaps TRBD1 (6 bases). The length of the CDR3 is 14 residues. From germline, CDR1 is KGHSH and CDR2 LQKENI. Trimming shortened V by 6 bases and J by 4 bases, and 15 bases separated the two germline ends. CDR3 protein: CASSRSQGSTEAFF. The CDR3 DNA sequence: TGTGCCAGCTCGCGATCTCAGGGGAGCACTGAAGCTTTCTTT.

The DNA for the CDR3 is TGCGCCAGCAGCCCAGGAGGGACAGACCAAGAGACCCAGTACTTC. Its protein product is CASSPGGTDQETQYF. The chain combines TRBV5-1 with TRBJ2-5, with D perhaps matching TRBD1 (7 bases). The CDR3 has 15 residues. V lost 4 bases, J lost 0 bases, and 13 bases lay in between. The germline V gene has CDR1 SGHRS and CDR2 YFSETQ.

This clone was recorded once. The chain recombines TRBV19 with TRBJ1-5; 8 nucleotides align to TRBD1. This CDR3 spans 15 amino acids. In germline, CDR1 is LNHDA, CDR2 SQIVND (reference sequence). V was clipped by 7 bases and J by 7 bases; unmatched bases: 12. The CDR3 DNA is TGTGCCAGTACCTCAATTGAGAGGACAGGGCAGCCCCAGCATTTT. Protein sequence: CASTSIERTGQPQHF.